The clone carrying this T cell receptor (beta chain) was counted between two and nine times. Its target is not known. This specimen comes from a study of blood T cells in healthy people across ages. Study results and caveats: Not knowing donor CMV status may have confounded expanded clonotype changes. TCR beta diversity correlated strongly with naive T cell percentage. Per million T cells, TCR beta diversity dropped roughly linearly as age increased.

V lost 6 bases and J lost 3; bases outside the gene matches: 7. Germline V gene sequence: CDR1 MNHNY, CDR2 SVGAGI (reference sequence). The CDR3 runs to 15 residues. Next came a second PCR, run for 7 to 11 cycles, which used a sample-barcoded 5' primer along with a J-beta primer mix. MiXCR, applied by TCRdb to the 5' RACE reads, yields one record per CDR3 protein. The sample carries some 780,000 distinct CDR3 sequences, around three fifths recorded once. Caucasian individuals from Russia who were healthy and aged about 6 to 95 acted as donors. This receptor was obtained from a man between 40 and 49 years old in good health. The genes are TRBV6-6 and TRBJ2-7, with TRBD2 identical over 11 bases. Sequencing was carried out using blood. This chain's CDR3 is CASSNRLAGSYEQYF. DNA for the CDR3: TGTGCCAGCAGCAATAGACTAGCGGGGAGCTACGAGCAGTACTTC.